This is a list of T cell receptor beta chains from one sample in a study of OX40 agonist ivuxolimab in advanced cancers. The data were produced by immunoSEQ multiplex PCR, yet TCRdb's version contains in-frame clones alone and is incomplete. The table records about 64,000 clones, under 95% of them present only once. Here the sequenced sample was CD4+ or CD8+ T cells sorted from blood, taken in a trial of the OX40 agonist ivuxolimab. The receptors come from an adult with an advanced solid tumor such as melanoma, head and neck, liver or kidney cancer. Each CDR3 is given with its conserved first and last residue. A D gene is named only where the DNA matches it firmly. Size values are once, few and many counts, or a class for expanded clones, and some rows have none.

TRBD2,TRBV27,TRBJ2-1,.,CASQRTSGSPTYNEQFF,TGTGCCAGTCAAAGGACTAGCGGGAGCCCAACCTACAATGAGCAGTTCTTC
.,TRBV11-3,TRBJ1-1,.,CASSLDSSLNTEAFF,TGTGCCAGCAGCTTGGACAGCTCCCTGAACACTGAAGCTTTCTTT
.,TRBV6-1,TRBJ2-2,few,CASSEQGTGGELFF,TGTGCCAGCAGTGAACAGGGAACCGGCGGGGAGCTGTTTTTT
.,TRBV18,TRBJ2-1,once,CASSPAGLTENEQFF,TGTGCCAGCTCACCAGCGGGATTGACGGAGAATGAGCAGTTCTTC
.,TRBV13,TRBJ2-2,once,CASSFARPSTGELFF,TGTGCCAGCAGCTTCGCCCGACCCAGCACCGGGGAGCTGTTTTTT
TRBD2,TRBV19,TRBJ2-2,.,CASSIGFGLAVNTGELFF,TGTGCCAGTAGTATAGGTTTCGGGCTAGCGGTGAACACCGGGGAGCTGTTTTTT
TRBD2,TRBV7-9,TRBJ2-3,.,CASSLVGAGGPDTQYF,TGTGCCAGCAGCTTAGTAGGCGCGGGAGGGCCAGATACGCAGTATTTT
TRBD1,TRBV7-8,TRBJ2-3,.,CASSYRTGSDTQYF,TGTGCCAGCAGTTATAGGACAGGGTCAGATACGCAGTATTTT
.,TRBV19,TRBJ2-3,once,CASSLGESDTQYF,TGTGCCAGTAGTCTAGGGGAGTCGGATACGCAGTATTTT
TRBD2,TRBV7-9,TRBJ2-1,.,CASSLSAGVYNEQFF,TGTGCCAGCAGCTTATCTGCGGGGGTCTACAATGAGCAGTTCTTC
.,TRBV29-1,TRBJ1-1,few,CSVEEDFPPEAFF,TGCAGCGTTGAGGAAGATTTTCCCCCTGAAGCTTTCTTT
TRBD1,TRBV19,TRBJ1-2,.,CASSSQFRGLGYTF,TGTGCCAGTAGCTCTCAATTCAGGGGGCTTGGCTACACCTTC
.,TRBV2,TRBJ1-4,.,CASSKNEQGFEKLFF,TGTGCCAGCAGTAAAAACGAACAGGGTTTTGAAAAACTGTTTTTT
.,TRBV19,TRBJ1-5,.,CASSRNGGEPQHF,TGTGCCAGTAGTAGGAATGGGGGGGAGCCCCAGCATTTT
TRBD2,TRBV5-4,TRBJ2-7,.,CASSLELAGVSEQYF,TGTGCCAGCAGCTTGGAGCTAGCGGGAGTTTCCGAGCAGTACTTC
TRBD1,TRBV19,TRBJ2-5,.,CASSVGQIQETQYF,TGTGCCAGTAGTGTGGGACAGATCCAAGAGACCCAGTACTTC
TRBD2,TRBV25-1,TRBJ2-1,.,CASSERPAGVDEQFF,TGTGCCAGCAGTGAAAGGCCAGCGGGAGTTGATGAGCAGTTCTTC
.,TRBV27,TRBJ2-2,.,CASSFKDSTGELFF,TGTGCCAGCAGTTTCAAGGACAGCACCGGGGAGCTGTTTTTT
.,TRBV15,TRBJ2-2,.,CATSRDVVRAGELFF,TGTGCCACCAGCAGAGACGTAGTTAGAGCCGGGGAGCTGTTTTTT
TRBD2,TRBV19,TRBJ2-4,few,CASRSTLAELAKNIQYF,TGTGCCAGTAGGAGCACCCTAGCGGAATTAGCCAAAAACATTCAGTACTTC
.,TRBV18,TRBJ2-3,.,CASSQTTDTQYF,TGTGCCAGCTCACAAACAACAGATACGCAGTATTTT
.,TRBV7-9,TRBJ2-2,.,CVVGYTGELFF,TGTGTAGTGGGATACACCGGGGAGCTGTTTTTT
.,TRBV7-9,TRBJ1-1,.,CASSPPVAGTTEAFF,TGTGCCAGCAGCCCACCGGTCGCAGGGACCACTGAAGCTTTCTTT
TRBD2,TRBV27,TRBJ2-7,.,CASQDSGGGGSEQYF,TGTGCCAGCCAAGACTCCGGGGGGGGTGGATCCGAGCAGTACTTC
.,TRBV7-7,TRBJ2-5,.,CASSLGGTQSETQYF,TGTGCCAGCAGCTTAGGGGGTACCCAGTCGGAGACCCAGTACTTC
.,TRBV7-9,TRBJ2-7,.,CASSLAGTGEQYF,TGTGCCAGCAGCTTAGCAGGGACGGGCGAGCAGTACTTC
.,TRBV19,TRBJ2-3,.,CASREGQVADTQYF,TGTGCCAGTAGGGAGGGCCAGGTTGCAGATACGCAGTATTTT
TRBD2,TRBV15,TRBJ2-2,once,CATSRGEIAGNWELFF,TGTGCCACCAGCAGGGGGGAAATAGCGGGAAATTGGGAGCTGTTTTTT
TRBD1,TRBV30,TRBJ1-5,few,CAFRGNGNQPQHF,TGTGCCTTCAGGGGGAATGGGAATCAGCCCCAGCATTTT
.,TRBV7-9,TRBJ2-1,.,CASSLGVSSYNEQFF,TGTGCCAGCAGCTTAGGGGTCAGCTCCTACAATGAGCAGTTCTTC
TRBD1,TRBV19,TRBJ1-5,.,CASTDRGGGNQPQHF,TGTGCCAGCACCGACAGGGGAGGAGGCAATCAGCCCCAGCATTTT
.,TRBV14,TRBJ2-2,.,CASSQGSSGVTGELFF,TGTGCCAGCAGCCAAGGATCGTCGGGAGTTACCGGGGAGCTGTTTTTT
.,TRBV2,TRBJ2-1,.,CASRSRTTSRNEQFF,TGTGCCAGTAGATCCCGGACTACCTCTCGCAATGAGCAGTTCTTC
.,TRBV29-1,TRBJ2-3,.,CSVDPNTDTQYF,TGCAGCGTTGACCCAAACACAGATACGCAGTATTTT
.,TRBV25-1,TRBJ1-4,.,CASSDTEGATNEKLFF,TGTGCCAGCAGTGACACTGAAGGAGCAACTAATGAAAAACTGTTTTTT
.,TRBV19,TRBJ1-1,.,CASSIVFQAMDTEAFF,TGTGCCAGTAGTATAGTGTTCCAGGCGATGGACACTGAAGCTTTCTTT
.,TRBV7-9,TRBJ2-7,.,CASSLDGYTHEQYF,TGTGCCAGCAGCTTAGATGGGTATACCCACGAGCAGTACTTC
TRBD2,TRBV10-3,TRBJ2-7,.,CAISGLAGTYEQYF,TGTGCCATCAGTGGACTAGCGGGGACCTACGAGCAGTACTTC
.,TRBV27,TRBJ2-1,.,CASSLSMSSYNEQFF,TGTGCCAGCAGTCTTAGCATGAGCTCCTACAATGAGCAGTTCTTC
TRBD1,TRBV9,TRBJ1-1,.,CASSVVGQGNTEAFF,TGTGCCAGCAGCGTAGTGGGACAGGGGAACACTGAAGCTTTCTTT
.,TRBV6-5,TRBJ1-1,.,CATRKTEAFF,TGTGCCACCCGAAAGACTGAAGCTTTCTTT
.,TRBV19,TRBJ2-4,.,CASQDRLQGGKNIQYF,TGTGCCAGCCAGGACCGTCTACAGGGTGGCAAAAACATTCAGTACTTC
.,TRBV6-6,TRBJ1-5,.,CASSYGQTNQPQHF,TGTGCCAGCAGTTACGGACAGACCAATCAGCCCCAGCATTTT
.,TRBV6-5,TRBJ1-1,.,CASTKTGYDTEAFF,TGTGCCAGCACCAAGACCGGCTATGACACTGAAGCTTTCTTT
TRBD1,TRBV6-5,TRBJ1-1,.,CASSSRQGENTEAFF,TGTGCCAGCAGTTCCAGACAGGGAGAGAACACTGAAGCTTTCTTT
TRBD1,TRBV30,TRBJ1-4,.,CAWTYRGRGNEKLFF,TGTGCCTGGACTTATAGGGGGCGGGGTAATGAAAAACTGTTTTTT
.,TRBV10-3,TRBJ2-5,.,CAISDKGGGRETQYF,TGTGCCATCAGTGACAAAGGGGGTGGTCGAGAGACCCAGTACTTC
.,TRBV10-1,TRBJ1-1,.,CASSQSRTENTEAFF,TGCGCCAGCAGTCAATCCCGGACGGAGAACACTGAAGCTTTCTTT